This T cell receptor (beta chain) was captured in a study of blood T cell repertoires in COVID-19. Turning to the study itself: Italy, Spain and the United States were the sources of the convalescent and acute COVID-19 samples.

The authors' processing: Counts of nucleated cells, estimated from reference gene primer amplification, were obtained. TCRdb's copy holds only in-frame clones and misses some; the assay was immunoSEQ multiplex PCR. Clone size and the V and J calls come from that table; the DNA yielded D and trimming. Counted here are a few hundred thousand clones, 75% to 90% occurring once; the ten biggest clones make up roughly 8.7%. Looked up from germline, CDR1 is SGDLS and CDR2 is YYNGEE. The germline V and J ends were trimmed by 0 bases and 8 bases, with 14 bases remaining between them. This CDR3 is built from 14 residues. This clone appeared a single time.

What was sequenced was PBMCs or T cells enriched from blood (not recorded which). The V call is TRBV9, the J call TRBJ1-2; TRBD1 is a possible D gene (5 bases). This clonotype was obtained from a man in his forties or fifties who had recovered from COVID-19. CDR3 in amino acids: CASSVANLKGGYTF. The CDR3 coding sequence is TGTGCCAGCAGCGTAGCGAACCTCAAGGGGGGCTACACCTTC.